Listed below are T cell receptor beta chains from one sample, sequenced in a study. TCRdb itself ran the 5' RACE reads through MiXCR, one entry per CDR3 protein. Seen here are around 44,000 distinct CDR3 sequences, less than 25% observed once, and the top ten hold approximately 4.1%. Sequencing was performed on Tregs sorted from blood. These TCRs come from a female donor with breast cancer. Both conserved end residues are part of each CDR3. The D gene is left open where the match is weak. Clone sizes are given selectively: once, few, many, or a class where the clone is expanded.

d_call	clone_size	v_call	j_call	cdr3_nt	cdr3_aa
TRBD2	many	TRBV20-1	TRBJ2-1	TGCAGTGCTCCCCCACTAGCGGTAGCTTACGATGAGCAGTTCTTC	CSAPPLAVAYDEQFF
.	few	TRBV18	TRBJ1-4	TGTGCCAGCTCACCGGGACCGGGTGAAAAACTGTTTTTT	CASSPGPGEKLFF
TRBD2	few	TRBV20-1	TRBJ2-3	TGCAGTGCTATAGAGCTAGCGGGAGGGGAGGGAGGCACAGATACGCAGTATTTT	CSAIELAGGEGGTDTQYF
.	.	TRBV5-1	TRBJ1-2	TGCGCCAGCAGCTTGGCGACAACCTATGGCTACACCTTC	CASSLATTYGYTF
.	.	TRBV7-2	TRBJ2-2	TGTACCAGCAGCTTCCGACTCAACACCGGGGAGCCGTTTTTT	CTSSFRLNTGEPFF
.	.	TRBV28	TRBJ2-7	TGTGCCAGCAGTCCAGGGCCTTACGAGCAGTACTTC	CASSPGPYEQYF
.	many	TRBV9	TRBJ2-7	TGTGCCAGCAGCGGACAACGCGGCGAGCAGTACTTC	CASSGQRGEQYF
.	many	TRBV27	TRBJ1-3	TGTGCCAGCAGTCTCTCAGGGAGCTCTGGAAACACCATATATTTT	CASSLSGSSGNTIYF
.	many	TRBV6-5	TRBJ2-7	TGTGCCAGCAGTTACGGACATTCCTACGAGCAGTACTTC	CASSYGHSYEQYF
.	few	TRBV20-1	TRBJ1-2	TGCAGTACAGGAGTCGGCTACACCTTC	CSTGVGYTF
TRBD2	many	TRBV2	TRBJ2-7	TGTGCCAGCAGTGAATTTAGGGTAGCGGGAGCCTACGAGCAGTACTTC	CASSEFRVAGAYEQYF
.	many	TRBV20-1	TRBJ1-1	TGCAGTGCTAGAGTCCGAATAGCTGAAGCTTTCTTT	CSARVRIAEAFF
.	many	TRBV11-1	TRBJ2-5	TGTGCCAGCAGCCAAGGACTCAGGCAGTACCAAGAGACCCAGTACTTC	CASSQGLRQYQETQYF
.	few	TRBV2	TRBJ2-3	TGTGCCAGCAGTGTCTGGGGTCCAGGTGAACCACAGAATACGCAGTATTTT	CASSVWGPGEPQNTQYF
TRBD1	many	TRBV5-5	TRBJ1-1	TGTGCCAGCAGCTGGGGACAGATCGAGACTGAAGCTTTCTTT	CASSWGQIETEAFF
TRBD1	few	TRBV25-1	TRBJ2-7	TGTGCCAGCAGTGAGCGGACAGGTCCCAGCTCCTACGAGCAGTACTTC	CASSERTGPSSYEQYF
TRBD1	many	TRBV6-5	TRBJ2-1	TGTGCCAGCAGCTCGTCAATCAGGGGGTCCCATGAGCAGTTCTTC	CASSSSIRGSHEQFF
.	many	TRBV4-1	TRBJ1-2	TGCGCCAGCAGCCAAGGGACAGTAGGCTACACCTTC	CASSQGTVGYTF
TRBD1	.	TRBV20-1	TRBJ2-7	TGCAGAGCCATCCCGCAGACAGGGTACTACGAGCAGTACTTC	CRAIPQTGYYEQYF
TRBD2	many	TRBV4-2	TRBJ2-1	TGTGCCAGCAGCCAAGGCGAACTAGCGGGAGGGGACAATGAGCAGTTCTTC	CASSQGELAGGDNEQFF
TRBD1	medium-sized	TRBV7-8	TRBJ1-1	TGTGCCAGCAGCTATTCGACAGGGAGAACTGAAGCTTTCTTT	CASSYSTGRTEAFF
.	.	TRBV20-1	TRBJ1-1	TGCAGTGCTAGAGAGAGGGGGGGGAACACTGAAGCTTTCTTT	CSARERGGNTEAFF
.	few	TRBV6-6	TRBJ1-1	TGTGCCAGCAGTTACTTTGGGGAGCGCAACACTGAAGCTTTCTTT	CASSYFGERNTEAFF
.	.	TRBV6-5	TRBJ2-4	TGTGCCAGCAGTGAGACGGACAGAGACTTAGCCAAAAACGTTCAGTACTTC	CASSETDRDLAKNVQYF
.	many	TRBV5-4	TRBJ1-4	TGTGCCAGCAGAATCCAAGGGGTCGGTGAAAAACTGTTTTTT	CASRIQGVGEKLFF
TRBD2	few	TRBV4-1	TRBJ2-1	TGCGCCAGCAGCCAAGGCCCTACTAGCGGGAGGGCCGGGGAGCAGTTCTTC	CASSQGPTSGRAGEQFF
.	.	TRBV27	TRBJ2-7	TGTGCCAGCAGTCAGCGACTAGGAGTAGGCGAGCAGTACTTC	CASSQRLGVGEQYF
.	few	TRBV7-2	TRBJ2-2	TGTGCCAGCAGCCACGGCGGGGCCACCGGGGAGCTGTTTTTT	CASSHGGATGELFF
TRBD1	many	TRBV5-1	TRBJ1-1	TGCGCCAGCAGCATAACAGGGGCGAGGGCCACTGAAGCTTTCTTT	CASSITGARATEAFF
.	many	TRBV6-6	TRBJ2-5	TGTGCCAGCAGTGCCGTTGGCCAAGAGACCCAGTACTTC	CASSAVGQETQYF
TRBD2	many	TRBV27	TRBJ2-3	TGTGCCAGCAGTTCCTCTAGCGGACATACGCAGTATTTT	CASSSSSGHTQYF
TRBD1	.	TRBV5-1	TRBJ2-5	TGCGCCAGCAGTCTAGAGGACAGGGCCCAAGAGACCCAGTACTTC	CASSLEDRAQETQYF
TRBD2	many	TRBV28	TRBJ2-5	TGTGCCAGCATACTAGCGGGGGCGGTGGGGACCCAGTACTTC	CASILAGAVGTQYF
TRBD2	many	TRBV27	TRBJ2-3	TGTGCCAGCAGCCATGGTGGAGGGAGGGCCTGGGATACGCAGTATTTT	CASSHGGGRAWDTQYF
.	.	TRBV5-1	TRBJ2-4	TGCACCAGCAGCTCCCAAGGGGGAGCGACCAAAAACATTCAGTACTTC	CTSSSQGGATKNIQYF
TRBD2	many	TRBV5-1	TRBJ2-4	TGCGCCAGCAGCTTTGGCGGGAGTAGTAGGGACATTCAGTACTTC	CASSFGGSSRDIQYF
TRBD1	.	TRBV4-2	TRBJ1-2	TGTGCCAGCAGCCAAGGCCGGACAGGGGCTAACTATGGCTACACCTTC	CASSQGRTGANYGYTF
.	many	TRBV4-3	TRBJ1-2	TGCGCCAGCAGCCAAGTCGGGGAGTCTTCAAACTATGGCTACACCTTC	CASSQVGESSNYGYTF
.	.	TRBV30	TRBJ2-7	TGTGCCTCCTGCACATACGAGCAGTACTTC	CASCTYEQYF
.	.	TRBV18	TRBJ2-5	TGTGCCAGCTCACCAAGGACAGACCAACAAGAGACCCAGTACTTC	CASSPRTDQQETQYF
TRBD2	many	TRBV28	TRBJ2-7	TGTGCCAGCAGTTTGAGCGGGACGAGGGAGCAGTACTTC	CASSLSGTREQYF
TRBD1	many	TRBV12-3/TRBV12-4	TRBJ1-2	TGTGCCAGCAGTCTTAGGACAGGTCGCGGCTATGGCTACACCTTC	CASSLRTGRGYGYTF